The sequence of this T cell receptor beta chain was determined in a study of blood T cell repertoires in COVID-19. The sample holds a few counts of this clone. TCRdb's table, derived via immunoSEQ multiplex PCR, lists solely in-frame clones and lacks some. In the table there are around 59,000 clones, around 79% of which are singletons. The sequence came from a human donor in a cohort sampled during active COVID-19. Sequenced sample: peripheral blood.

CDR3 sequence: CASSFGLYNEQFF. CDR3 nucleotides: TGTGCCAGCAGCTTTGGACTATACAATGAGCAGTTCTTC. The V gene is TRBV7-7, the J gene TRBJ2-1, with a weak D call TRBD2 (6 bases). V dropped 3 bases and J dropped 4 bases, with 7 bases sitting between them. The germline V gene has CDR1 SSHAT and CDR2 FNYEAQ (reference sequence). CDR3 length: 13 residues.